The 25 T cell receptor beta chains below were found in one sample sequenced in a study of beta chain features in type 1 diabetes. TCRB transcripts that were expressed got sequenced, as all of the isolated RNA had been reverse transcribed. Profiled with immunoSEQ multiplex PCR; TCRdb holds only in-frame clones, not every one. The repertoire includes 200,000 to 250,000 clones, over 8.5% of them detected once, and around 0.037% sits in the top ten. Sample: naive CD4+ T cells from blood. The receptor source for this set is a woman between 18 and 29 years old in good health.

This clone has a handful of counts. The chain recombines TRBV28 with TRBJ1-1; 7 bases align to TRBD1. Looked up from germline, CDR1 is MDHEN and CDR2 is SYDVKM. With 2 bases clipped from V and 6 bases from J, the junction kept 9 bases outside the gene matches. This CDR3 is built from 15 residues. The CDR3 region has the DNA TGTGCCAGCAGTTTACATCACCCGGGACAGCCTGAAGCTTTCTTT. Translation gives CASSLHHPGQPEAFF.

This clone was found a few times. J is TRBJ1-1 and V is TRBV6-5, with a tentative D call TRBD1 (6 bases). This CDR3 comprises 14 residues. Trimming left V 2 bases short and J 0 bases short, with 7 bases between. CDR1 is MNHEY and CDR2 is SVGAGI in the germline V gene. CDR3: CASSYQGMNTEAFF. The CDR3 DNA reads TGTGCCAGCAGTTACCAGGGGATGAACACTGAAGCTTTCTTT.

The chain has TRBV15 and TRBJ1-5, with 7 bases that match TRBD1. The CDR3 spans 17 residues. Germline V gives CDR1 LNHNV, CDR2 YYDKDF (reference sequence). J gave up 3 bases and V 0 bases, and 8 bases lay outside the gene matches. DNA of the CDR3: TGTGCCACCAGCAGAGATTTAGTAGGGGGCATCAATCAGCCCCAGCATTTT. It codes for CATSRDLVGGINQPQHF.

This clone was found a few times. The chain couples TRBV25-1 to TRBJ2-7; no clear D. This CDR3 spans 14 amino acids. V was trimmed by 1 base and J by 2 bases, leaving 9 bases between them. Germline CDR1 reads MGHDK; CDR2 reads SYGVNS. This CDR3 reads CASSESIEAYEQYF. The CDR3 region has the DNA TGTGCCAGCAGTGAATCTATCGAAGCCTACGAGCAGTACTTC.

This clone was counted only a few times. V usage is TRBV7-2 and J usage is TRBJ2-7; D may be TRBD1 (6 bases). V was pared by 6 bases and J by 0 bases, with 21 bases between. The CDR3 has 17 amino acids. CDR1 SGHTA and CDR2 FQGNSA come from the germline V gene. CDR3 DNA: TGTGCCAGCAGGGGGGCGCAGGGCGCCCCTCTCTCCTACGAGCAGTACTTC. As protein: CASRGAQGAPLSYEQYF.

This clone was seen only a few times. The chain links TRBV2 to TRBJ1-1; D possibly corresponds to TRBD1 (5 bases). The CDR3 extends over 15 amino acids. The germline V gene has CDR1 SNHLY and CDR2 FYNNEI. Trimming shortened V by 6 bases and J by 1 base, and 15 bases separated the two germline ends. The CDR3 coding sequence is TGTGCCAGCAGCTACGTCTGGGGGGGGAACACTGAAGCTTTCTTT. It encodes CASSYVWGGNTEAFF.

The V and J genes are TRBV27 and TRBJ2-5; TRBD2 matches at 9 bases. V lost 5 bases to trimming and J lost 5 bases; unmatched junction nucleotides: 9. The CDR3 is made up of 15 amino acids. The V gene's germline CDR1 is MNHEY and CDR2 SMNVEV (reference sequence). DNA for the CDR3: TGTGCCAGCAGTCCCCGCGGGGGGGCCCGGGAGACCCAGTACTTC. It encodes CASSPRGGARETQYF.

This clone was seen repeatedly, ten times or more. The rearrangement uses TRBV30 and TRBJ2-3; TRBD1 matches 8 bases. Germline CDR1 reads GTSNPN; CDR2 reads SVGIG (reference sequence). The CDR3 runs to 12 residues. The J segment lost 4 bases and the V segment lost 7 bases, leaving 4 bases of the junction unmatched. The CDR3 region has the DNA TGTGCCTACCAGGGGGCGGCAGATACGCAGTATTTT. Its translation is CAYQGAADTQYF.

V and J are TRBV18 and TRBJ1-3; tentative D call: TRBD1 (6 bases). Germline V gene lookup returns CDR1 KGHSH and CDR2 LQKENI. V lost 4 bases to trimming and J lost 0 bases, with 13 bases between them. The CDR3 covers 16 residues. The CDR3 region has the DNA TGTGCCAGCTCACAACAAGACAGGAACTCTGGAAACACCATATATTTT. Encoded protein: CASSQQDRNSGNTIYF.

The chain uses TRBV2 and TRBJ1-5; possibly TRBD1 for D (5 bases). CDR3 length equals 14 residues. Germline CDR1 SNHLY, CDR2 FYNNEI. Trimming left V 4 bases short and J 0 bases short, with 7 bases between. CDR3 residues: CASSADSSNQPQHF. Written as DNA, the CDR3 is TGTGCCAGCAGTGCCGACAGTAGCAATCAGCCCCAGCATTTT.

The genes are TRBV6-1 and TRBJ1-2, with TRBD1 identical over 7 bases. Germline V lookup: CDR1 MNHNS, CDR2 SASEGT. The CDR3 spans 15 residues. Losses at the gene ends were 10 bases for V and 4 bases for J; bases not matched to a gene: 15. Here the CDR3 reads CATRDSLSRSYGYTF. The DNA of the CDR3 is TGTGCCACCCGGGACAGTCTATCCAGGAGCTATGGCTACACCTTC.

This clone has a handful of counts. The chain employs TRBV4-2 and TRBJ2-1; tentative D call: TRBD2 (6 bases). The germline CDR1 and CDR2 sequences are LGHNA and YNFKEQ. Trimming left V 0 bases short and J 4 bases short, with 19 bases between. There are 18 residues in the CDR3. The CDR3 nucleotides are TGTGCCAGCAGCCAAGATCCCCTTGGGGGGAAAAGTTACAATGAGCAGTTCTTC. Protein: CASSQDPLGGKSYNEQFF.

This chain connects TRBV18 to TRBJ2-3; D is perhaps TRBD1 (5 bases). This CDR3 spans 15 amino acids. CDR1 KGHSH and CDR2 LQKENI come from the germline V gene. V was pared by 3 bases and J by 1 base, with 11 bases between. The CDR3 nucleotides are TGTGCCAGCTCACCCAGGGTTCCTGGCACAGATACGCAGTATTTT. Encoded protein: CASSPRVPGTDTQYF.

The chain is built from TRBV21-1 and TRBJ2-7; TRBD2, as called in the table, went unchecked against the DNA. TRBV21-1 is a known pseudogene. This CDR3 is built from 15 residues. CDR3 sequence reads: CASSTLRDLRVEQYF. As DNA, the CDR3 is TGTGCCAGCAGCACCCTCCGGGATCTAAGGGTCGAGCAGTACTTC.

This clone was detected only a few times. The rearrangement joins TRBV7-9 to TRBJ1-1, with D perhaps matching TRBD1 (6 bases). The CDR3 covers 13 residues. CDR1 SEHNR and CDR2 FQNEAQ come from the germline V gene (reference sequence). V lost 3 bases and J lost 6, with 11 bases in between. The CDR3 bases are TGTGCCAGCAGCTTTCGGACAGTTCCTGAAGCTTTCTTT. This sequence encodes CASSFRTVPEAFF.

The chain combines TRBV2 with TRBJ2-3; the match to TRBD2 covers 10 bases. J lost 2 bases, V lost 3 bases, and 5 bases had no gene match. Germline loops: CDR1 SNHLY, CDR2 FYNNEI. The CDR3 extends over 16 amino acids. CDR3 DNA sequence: TGTGCCAGCAGTGATCCTAGCGGGAGCTTCACAGATACGCAGTATTTT. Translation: CASSDPSGSFTDTQYF.

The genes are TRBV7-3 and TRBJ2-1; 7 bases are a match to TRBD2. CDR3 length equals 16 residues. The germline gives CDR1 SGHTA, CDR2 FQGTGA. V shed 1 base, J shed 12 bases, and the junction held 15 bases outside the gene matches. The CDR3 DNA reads TGTGCCAGCAGCTTAATCGTAGATAGCGGGTTATCCAGGCAGTTCTTC. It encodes CASSLIVDSGLSRQFF.

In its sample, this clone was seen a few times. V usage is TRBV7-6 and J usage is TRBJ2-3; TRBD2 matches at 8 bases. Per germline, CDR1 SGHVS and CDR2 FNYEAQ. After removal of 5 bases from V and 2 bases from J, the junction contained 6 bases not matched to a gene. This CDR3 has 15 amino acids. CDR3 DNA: TGTGCCAGCAGCCCAAGCGGGAGTATCACAGATACGCAGTATTTT. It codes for CASSPSGSITDTQYF.

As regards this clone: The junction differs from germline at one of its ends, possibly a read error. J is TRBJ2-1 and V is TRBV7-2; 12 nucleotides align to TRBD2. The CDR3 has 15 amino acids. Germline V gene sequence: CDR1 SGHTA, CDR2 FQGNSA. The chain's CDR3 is CASILNQGLAGPRVF. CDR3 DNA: TGTGCCAGCATCCTTAACCAGGGACTAGCGGGCCCTCGGGTCTTC. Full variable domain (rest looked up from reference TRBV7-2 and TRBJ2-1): GAGVSQSPSNKVTEKGKDVELRCDPISGHTALYWYRQSLGQGLEFLIYFQGNSAPDKSGLPSDRFSAERTGGSVSTLTIQRTQQEDSAVYLCASILNQGLAGPRVFGPGTRLTVL.

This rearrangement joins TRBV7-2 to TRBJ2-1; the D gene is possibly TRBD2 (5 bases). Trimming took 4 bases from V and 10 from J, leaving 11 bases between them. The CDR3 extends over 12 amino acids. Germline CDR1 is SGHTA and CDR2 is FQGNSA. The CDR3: CASSSEAREQFF. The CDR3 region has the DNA TGTGCCAGCAGCTCGGAGGCCCGGGAGCAGTTCTTC. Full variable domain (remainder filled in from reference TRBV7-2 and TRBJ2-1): GAGVSQSPSNKVTEKGKDVELRCDPISGHTALYWYRQSLGQGLEFLIYFQGNSAPDKSGLPSDRFSAERTGGSVSTLTIQRTQQEDSAVYLCASSSEAREQFFGPGTRLTVL.

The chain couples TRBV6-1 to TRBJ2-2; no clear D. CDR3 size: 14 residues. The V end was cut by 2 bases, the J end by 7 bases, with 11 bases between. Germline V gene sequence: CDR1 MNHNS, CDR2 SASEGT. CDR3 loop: CASSESLSIGELFF. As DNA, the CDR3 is TGTGCCAGCAGTGAATCCCTTAGCATCGGGGAGCTGTTTTTT.

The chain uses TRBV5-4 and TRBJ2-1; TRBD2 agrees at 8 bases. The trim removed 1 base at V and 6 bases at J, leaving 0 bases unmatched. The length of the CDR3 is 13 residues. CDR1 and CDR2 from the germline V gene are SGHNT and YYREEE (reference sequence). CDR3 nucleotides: TGTGCCAGCAGCTTGCGGGGGGGCAATGAGCAGTTCTTC. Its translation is CASSLRGGNEQFF.

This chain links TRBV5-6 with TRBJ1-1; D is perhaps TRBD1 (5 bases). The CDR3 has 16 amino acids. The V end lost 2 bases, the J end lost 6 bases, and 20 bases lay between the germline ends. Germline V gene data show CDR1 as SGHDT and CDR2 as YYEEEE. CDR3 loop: CASSFIQGALVAEAFF. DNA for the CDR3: TGTGCCAGCAGCTTCATCCAAGGGGCTCTGGTTGCTGAAGCTTTCTTT.

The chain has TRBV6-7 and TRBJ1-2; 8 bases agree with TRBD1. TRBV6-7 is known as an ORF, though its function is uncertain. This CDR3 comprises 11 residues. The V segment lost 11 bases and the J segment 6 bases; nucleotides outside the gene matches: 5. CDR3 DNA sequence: TGTGCCCGGACAGGGTTAAATGGCTACACCTTC. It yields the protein CARTGLNGYTF.

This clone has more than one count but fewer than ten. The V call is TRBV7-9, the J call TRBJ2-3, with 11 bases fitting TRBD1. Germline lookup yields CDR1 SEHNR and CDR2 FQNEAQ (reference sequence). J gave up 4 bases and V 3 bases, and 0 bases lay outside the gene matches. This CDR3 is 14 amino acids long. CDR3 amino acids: CASSLGQGADTQYF. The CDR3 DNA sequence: TGTGCCAGCAGCTTGGGACAGGGGGCAGATACGCAGTATTTT.